This is a list of T cell receptor beta chains from one sample in a study of human CD8 memory T cell subsets. TCRdb reprocessed the 5' RACE reads; each CDR3 protein has one entry and no DNA is given. This sample's clone table lists roughly 10,000 distinct CDR3 sequences. The source material was CD8+ T cells from PBMCs. The receptor source for this set is a human donor in good health. Each CDR3 is given with its conserved first and last residue. Clone size, where shown, is once, few, many, or a class for clones that have expanded.

cdr3_aa: CASSWGEGPQYF
v_call: TRBV19
cdr3_length: 12
j_call: TRBJ2-5
clone_size: .

cdr3_aa: CASRGDRTKPYEQYF
v_call: TRBV12-3/TRBV12-4
cdr3_length: 15
j_call: TRBJ2-7
clone_size: .

cdr3_aa: CSVSGLGNTIYF
v_call: TRBV29-1
cdr3_length: 12
j_call: TRBJ1-3
clone_size: medium-sized

cdr3_aa: CASSLGHNGYTF
v_call: TRBV7-9
cdr3_length: 12
j_call: TRBJ1-2
clone_size: .

cdr3_aa: CASGAPARDLYNEQFF
v_call: TRBV6-2/TRBV6-3
cdr3_length: 16
j_call: TRBJ2-1
clone_size: .

cdr3_aa: CSVAFSGELFF
v_call: TRBV29-1
cdr3_length: 11
j_call: TRBJ2-2
clone_size: medium-sized

cdr3_aa: CASSQLGENTEAFF
v_call: TRBV4-1
cdr3_length: 14
j_call: TRBJ1-1
clone_size: .

cdr3_aa: CASREQGSYNSPLHF
v_call: TRBV6-1
cdr3_length: 15
j_call: TRBJ1-6
clone_size: .

cdr3_aa: CASSFWGDRFF
v_call: TRBV28
cdr3_length: 11
j_call: TRBJ2-1
clone_size: .

cdr3_aa: CASSPATGRGNQPQHF
v_call: TRBV27
cdr3_length: 16
j_call: TRBJ1-5
clone_size: .

cdr3_aa: CASSEGSSPNF
v_call: TRBV10-2
cdr3_length: 11
j_call: TRBJ2-7
clone_size: medium-sized

cdr3_aa: CASSESMAALEQYF
v_call: TRBV10-1
cdr3_length: 14
j_call: TRBJ2-7
clone_size: .

cdr3_aa: CASQELDRQYF
v_call: TRBV5-1
cdr3_length: 11
j_call: TRBJ2-5
clone_size: .

cdr3_aa: CASSKTGLSTVSRTDTQYF
v_call: TRBV7-8
cdr3_length: 19
j_call: TRBJ2-3
clone_size: .

cdr3_aa: CASSDGGIDTQYF
v_call: TRBV25-1
cdr3_length: 13
j_call: TRBJ2-3
clone_size: .

cdr3_aa: CAWSLESGYNEQFF
v_call: TRBV30
cdr3_length: 14
j_call: TRBJ2-1
clone_size: .

cdr3_aa: CASSIQSIKETQYF
v_call: TRBV28
cdr3_length: 14
j_call: TRBJ2-5
clone_size: .

cdr3_aa: CASSTEGAYGNQPQHF
v_call: TRBV7-9
cdr3_length: 16
j_call: TRBJ1-5
clone_size: .

cdr3_aa: CASSSPGYYEQYF
v_call: TRBV6-5
cdr3_length: 13
j_call: TRBJ2-7
clone_size: .

cdr3_aa: CSVEDRTRTGLSYEQYF
v_call: TRBV29-1
cdr3_length: 17
j_call: TRBJ2-7
clone_size: .

cdr3_aa: CATSDDLGTQYF
v_call: TRBV24-1
cdr3_length: 12
j_call: TRBJ2-3
clone_size: .

cdr3_aa: CASSIMTGWSYNEQFF
v_call: TRBV7-9
cdr3_length: 16
j_call: TRBJ2-1
clone_size: .

cdr3_aa: CASSSGLAVYEQYF
v_call: TRBV7-2
cdr3_length: 14
j_call: TRBJ2-7
clone_size: .

cdr3_aa: CATSRDRGASNTGELFF
v_call: TRBV15
cdr3_length: 17
j_call: TRBJ2-2
clone_size: .

cdr3_aa: CASSWNRMEQYF
v_call: TRBV11-3
cdr3_length: 12
j_call: TRBJ2-7
clone_size: .

cdr3_aa: CASSQGVREVMGTETQYF
v_call: TRBV4-2
cdr3_length: 18
j_call: TRBJ2-5
clone_size: .

cdr3_aa: CASSQVPQEQYF
v_call: TRBV14
cdr3_length: 12
j_call: TRBJ2-7
clone_size: .

cdr3_aa: CASSLYPLQGDQETQYF
v_call: TRBV28
cdr3_length: 17
j_call: TRBJ2-5
clone_size: .

cdr3_aa: CASSQTGPAGELFF
v_call: TRBV7-6
cdr3_length: 14
j_call: TRBJ2-2
clone_size: .

cdr3_aa: CASRRLARDTDTQYF
v_call: TRBV27
cdr3_length: 15
j_call: TRBJ2-3
clone_size: .

cdr3_aa: CASSSLGVLGEQYF
v_call: TRBV7-8
cdr3_length: 14
j_call: TRBJ2-7
clone_size: .

cdr3_aa: CASSLEVGQPQHF
v_call: TRBV7-8
cdr3_length: 13
j_call: TRBJ1-5
clone_size: .

cdr3_aa: CASSLARGPYEQYF
v_call: TRBV27
cdr3_length: 14
j_call: TRBJ2-7
clone_size: .

cdr3_aa: CASSVATGMNTEAFF
v_call: TRBV9
cdr3_length: 15
j_call: TRBJ1-1
clone_size: medium-sized

cdr3_aa: CASSQGSGEMNEQFF
v_call: TRBV4-1
cdr3_length: 15
j_call: TRBJ2-1
clone_size: .

cdr3_aa: CASGRAGDQETQYF
v_call: TRBV12-3/TRBV12-4
cdr3_length: 14
j_call: TRBJ2-5
clone_size: medium-sized

cdr3_aa: CASSLGGLAGVSYEQYF
v_call: TRBV28
cdr3_length: 17
j_call: TRBJ2-7
clone_size: .

cdr3_aa: CASSWTSGREGHNEQFF
v_call: TRBV3-1
cdr3_length: 17
j_call: TRBJ2-1
clone_size: .

cdr3_aa: CASSGYDGSVYNEQFF
v_call: TRBV12-3/TRBV12-4
cdr3_length: 16
j_call: TRBJ2-1
clone_size: .

cdr3_aa: CASSLATGYLYEQFF
v_call: TRBV5-1
cdr3_length: 15
j_call: TRBJ2-1
clone_size: .

cdr3_aa: CASRLAGANTGELFF
v_call: TRBV19
cdr3_length: 15
j_call: TRBJ2-2
clone_size: .

cdr3_aa: CASSGLVSSYEQYF
v_call: TRBV12-3/TRBV12-4
cdr3_length: 14
j_call: TRBJ2-7
clone_size: .